This T cell receptor beta chain was obtained from a study of blood T cell repertoires in COVID-19. About the study: Samples representing acute and convalescent COVID-19 were sourced from the United States, Italy and Spain. The cDNA or gDNA used as material had been derived from T cells, B-cell-depleted T cells, or PBMCs.

In the authors' methods: Nucleated cell counts were estimated from reference gene primer amplification. Here immunoSEQ multiplex PCR was the method, and the copy in TCRdb shows in-frame clones only, minus some. The V and J calls and clone size were taken over from that table, and D and trimming were inferred from the DNA. This table has under 200,000 clones, just under 90% appearing once. The sample consisted of peripheral blood. The TCR was taken from a man aged 18 to 29 with active or convalescent COVID-19.

CDR3 coding DNA: TGCGCCAGCAGCCCCATGGGACAGACAGGGACTGAAGCTTTCTTT. Residues: CASSPMGQTGTEAFF. The chain is built from TRBV4-3 and TRBJ1-1, with 7 bases matching TRBD1. J lost 5 bases, V lost 4 bases, and 10 bases had no gene match. This CDR3 has 15 residues. Germline CDR1 is LGHNA and CDR2 is YSLEER.